This TCR beta chain appears in the sequencing data of a study of OX40 agonist ivuxolimab in advanced cancers. Study details: It was ivuxolimab, an agonistic anti-OX40 (CD134) antibody, that patients were treated with.

In the case of this clone: The antigen is unknown.

Clones were sequenced by immunoSEQ multiplex PCR, and TCRdb holds only the in-frame ones, with some missing. The sample holds tens of thousands of clones, 84% seen once. Overall study results and limits: Among the lowest levels of clonal expansion were found in partial responders at 0.1-3.0 mg/kg.

Deletions cut 2 bases from V and 1 base from J, with 6 bases between. CDR1 and CDR2 (germline): ENHRY, SYGVKD. CDR3 length equals 14 residues. V gene TRBV10-3 combines with J gene TRBJ1-5; D remains ambiguous. The input for sequencing was CD4+ or CD8+ T cells sorted from blood, taken in a trial of the OX40 agonist ivuxolimab. This clonotype was sampled from an adult with an advanced solid tumor such as melanoma, head and neck, liver or kidney cancer. CDR3 sequence: CAISEGISNQPQHF. CDR3 bases: TGTGCCATCAGTGAGGGGATAAGCAATCAGCCCCAGCATTTT.